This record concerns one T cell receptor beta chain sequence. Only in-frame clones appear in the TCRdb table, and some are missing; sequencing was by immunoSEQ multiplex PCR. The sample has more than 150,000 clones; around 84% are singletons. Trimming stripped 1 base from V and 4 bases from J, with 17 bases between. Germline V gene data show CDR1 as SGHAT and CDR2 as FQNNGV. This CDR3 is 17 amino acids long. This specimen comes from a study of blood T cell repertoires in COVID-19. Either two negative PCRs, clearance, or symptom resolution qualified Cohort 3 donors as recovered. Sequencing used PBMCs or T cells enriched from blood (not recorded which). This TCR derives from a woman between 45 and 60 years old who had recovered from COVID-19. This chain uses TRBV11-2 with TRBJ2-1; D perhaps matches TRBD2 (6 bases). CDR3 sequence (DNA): TGTGCCAGCAGCTTAGTGTCGGGGGTACCCCAGTACAATGAGCAGTTCTTC. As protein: CASSLVSGVPQYNEQFF.